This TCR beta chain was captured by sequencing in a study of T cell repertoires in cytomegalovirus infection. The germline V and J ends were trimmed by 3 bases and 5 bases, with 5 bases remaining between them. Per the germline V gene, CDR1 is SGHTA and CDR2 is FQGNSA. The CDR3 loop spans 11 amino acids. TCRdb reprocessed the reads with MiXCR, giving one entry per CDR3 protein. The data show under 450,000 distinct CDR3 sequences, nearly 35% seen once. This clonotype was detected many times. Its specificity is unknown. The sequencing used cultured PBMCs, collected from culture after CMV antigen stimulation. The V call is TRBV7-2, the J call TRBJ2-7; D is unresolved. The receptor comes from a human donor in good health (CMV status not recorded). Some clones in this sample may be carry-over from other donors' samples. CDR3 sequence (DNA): TGTGCCAGCAGCTTCCATGACGAGCAGTACTTC. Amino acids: CASSFHDEQYF.